This entry lists 14 T cell receptor beta chains sequenced from one sample in a study of identical twins (dated by TCRdb to between 2015 and 2016). Receptor amplification or capture employed 5' RACE. Data came from an Illumina HiSeq 2000. TCRdb reprocessing: public reads trimmed at Q25 with fastp, clones called with MiXCR, in-frame beta chains kept. Rows matching on CDR3 protein sequence are summarized as one entry with the most common DNA and genes. The sample table records around 490,000 distinct CDR3 sequences; approximately 20% of these occur just once. About 0.48% of the sample goes to the ten largest clones. In addition, the sample was reused for a study of yellow fever vaccine responses in identical twins.

The sequenced material came from CD4+ T cells sorted from blood. The receptors originated from a woman between 18 and 29 years old in good health.

This chain links TRBV2 with TRBJ1-4; TRBD1 is a possible D gene (5 bases). V was cut by 5 bases and J by 4 bases, with 11 bases left in between. The CDR3 extends over 14 amino acids. Germline-derived CDR1 and CDR2 are SNHLY and FYNNEI. The CDR3 DNA reads as TGTGCCAGCAGTATCGACAGCCGTAATGAAAAACTGTTTTTT. Its protein product is CASSIDSRNEKLFF.

This clonotype was recorded a few times. V and J are TRBV20-1 and TRBJ2-5; the D gene is possibly TRBD1 (6 bases). V lost 0 bases and J 0 bases, leaving 11 bases between the germline ends. The germline V gene encodes CDR1 DFQATT and CDR2 SNEGSKA (reference sequence). The CDR3 sequence is 15 residues long. The CDR3: CSARDIWTDQETQYF. DNA for the CDR3: TGCAGTGCTAGAGATATATGGACAGACCAAGAGACCCAGTACTTC.

The table lists this clonotype with a few counts. The rearrangement joins TRBV10-3 to TRBJ2-7; TRBD2 matches at 7 bases. CDR1 and CDR2 from the germline V gene are ENHRY and SYGVKD. V shed 5 bases, J shed 5 bases, and the junction held 6 bases outside the gene matches. This CDR3 spans 13 amino acids. This chain's CDR3 is CAISPVGGNEQYV. The CDR3, as DNA: TGTGCCATCAGTCCAGTGGGGGGGAACGAGCAGTACGTC.

The J gene is TRBJ2-2, the V gene TRBV24-1; the match to TRBD2 covers 7 bases. Germline CDR1 reads KGHDR; CDR2 reads SFDVKD. The CDR3 runs to 17 residues. The ends lost 5 bases at V and 4 bases at J; junction bases unmatched: 12. In nucleotides, the CDR3 is TGTGCCACCAGTGGATTTGGGCGGGAGTACGTCACCGGGGAGCTGTTTTTT. It specifies CATSGFGREYVTGELFF.

This clonotype has only a few counts. The genes are TRBV4-1 and TRBJ2-2, with D possibly being TRBD1 (6 bases). Germline values: CDR1 MGHRA, CDR2 YSYEKL. The CDR3 is made up of 16 amino acids. The V end was cut by 6 bases, the J end by 0 bases, with 14 bases between. CDR3: CASRLTGLSNTGELFF. CDR3 sequence (DNA): TGCGCCAGCAGGCTTACAGGGTTGTCGAACACCGGGGAGCTGTTTTTT.

For the CDR3, the DNA is TGTGCCAGCAGCTTCTCCGGGGTCCGGGTTTCCTACAATGAGCAGTTCTTC. This sequence encodes CASSFSGVRVSYNEQFF. The chain recombines TRBV7-2 with TRBJ2-1; TRBD2 is a possible D gene (5 bases). Germline loops: CDR1 SGHTA, CDR2 FQGNSA. V lost 3 bases, J lost 1 base, and 16 bases lay in between. CDR3 size: 17 residues.

This clonotype was counted a few times. V and J are TRBV29-1 and TRBJ2-1; D possibly corresponds to TRBD1 (6 bases). V lost 6 bases to trimming and J lost 9 bases, with 24 bases between them. The CDR3 is 15 amino acids. The germline gives CDR1 SQVTM, CDR2 ANQGSEA. In nucleotides, the CDR3 is TGCAGCGTATCCGCACAGGGTACCCACCGTGGTGAGCAGTTCTTC. Protein: CSVSAQGTHRGEQFF.

This clonotype was recorded once. The CDR3 reads CASSPGDRGRTGELFF. Here the CDR3 DNA reads TGCGCCAGCAGCCCGGGAGACAGGGGGCGCACCGGGGAGCTGTTTTTT. V and J are TRBV5-1 and TRBJ2-2; 10 nucleotides match TRBD1. V trimming: 4 bases; J trimming: 4 bases; junction bases outside the gene matches: 7. The germline CDR1 and CDR2 sequences are SGHRS and YFSETQ. The length of the CDR3 is 16 residues.

This clonotype was counted many times. This chain connects TRBV5-1 to TRBJ2-5; TRBD1 matches 7 bases. The germline V gene encodes CDR1 SGHRS and CDR2 YFSETQ. J lost 0 bases, V lost 3 bases, and 8 bases had no gene match. The CDR3 spans 16 residues. CDR3: CASSYRQGMYQETQYF. Here the CDR3 DNA reads TGCGCCAGCAGCTACCGACAGGGAATGTACCAAGAGACCCAGTACTTC.

This chain joins TRBV12-3 or TRBV12-4 and TRBJ1-4; no reliable D call. The CDR3 is 14 residues long. Trimming took off 6 bases at V and 0 bases at J, with 8 bases between the two ends. CDR3 nucleotide sequence: TGTGCCAGCAGCCGAGGGTCAACTAATGAAAAACTGTTTTTT. Translating it yields CASSRGSTNEKLFF.

J is TRBJ2-2 and V is TRBV7-6; 7 bases map to TRBD2. The CDR3 sequence is 15 residues long. J lost 1 base, V lost 7 bases, and 6 bases had no gene match. CDR1 is SGHVS, CDR2 FNYEAQ, per germline. The chain's CDR3 is CASTGGVGNTGELFF. The CDR3 bases are TGTGCCAGCACGGGGGGTGTCGGGAACACCGGGGAGCTGTTTTTT.

In its sample, this clonotype was seen a few times. The chain joins TRBV12-3 or TRBV12-4 to TRBJ2-1, with 15 nucleotides matching TRBD2. Trimming took 4 bases from V and 2 from J; bases not matched to a gene: 3. This CDR3 is 17 amino acids long. This CDR3 reads CASSYGTSGRPYNEQFF. DNA of the CDR3: TGTGCCAGCAGTTACGGGACTAGCGGGAGGCCCTACAATGAGCAGTTCTTC.

This clonotype came up a few times. The chain joins TRBV5-5 to TRBJ2-4; D remains unclear. Germline assignment: CDR1 SGHKS and CDR2 YYEKEE (reference sequence). Trimming shortened V by 4 bases and J by 5 bases, and 7 bases separated the two germline ends. The CDR3 consists of 12 residues. CDR3 nucleotides: TGTGCCAGCAGCACGGTTGAAAACATTCAGTACTTC. It specifies CASSTVENIQYF.

This clonotype was seen only a few times. The chain has TRBV7-8 and TRBJ2-3; the D gene is possibly TRBD1 (6 bases). The CDR3 totals 16 residues. Per the germline V gene, CDR1 is SGHVS and CDR2 is FQNEAQ. Trimming shortened V by 5 bases and J by 3 bases, and 18 bases separated the two germline ends. The CDR3 region has the DNA TGTGCCAGCAGCCTAAGGCCGCGGACAGTTACAGATACGCAGTATTTT. Translation gives CASSLRPRTVTDTQYF.